The table lists the clone carrying this T cell receptor beta chain with a few counts. What it binds is not known. These data belong to a study of CD8+ T cells in alopecia areata. Looking at the study overall: Treated individuals took tofacitinib by mouth, 5 to 10 mg twice daily.

The CDR3 runs 16 residues. The J segment lost 4 bases and the V segment lost 3 bases, leaving 9 bases of the junction unmatched. Germline lookup yields CDR1 SGHTA and CDR2 FQGNSA. Study findings and constraints: Tofacitinib yielded significantly lower scalp clonality and fewer expanded CD8+ clones among the top 100.

Documented treatment: oral pan-JAK inhibitor, 5-10 mg twice daily. The sorting of PBMCs gave CD4+ and CD8+ T cells. Sequencing used cDNA as its template, made by extracting RNA and reverse transcribing it. The assay was immunoSEQ multiplex PCR, and TCRdb's table has in-frame clones only and misses some. The data hold tens of thousands of clones, with 70% to 80% observed a single time. Sample: CD8+ T cells sorted from blood, taken between weeks 43 and 45, from a patient treated with tofacitinib. This chain links TRBV7-2 with TRBJ2-4; 7 positions match TRBD1. The origin of this receptor is a human donor with alopecia areata. The chain's CDR3 is CASSLRHWDSKNIQYF. CDR3 in DNA: TGTGCCAGCAGCTTGCGGCATTGGGACAGTAAAAACATTCAGTACTTC.